The rows below give T cell receptor beta chains drawn from one sample of a study of T cell responses to AZD1222 COVID-19 vaccine. Assay: immunoSEQ multiplex PCR; the TCRdb copy retains only in-frame clones and omits some. Among about 130,000 clones, around 93% were seen once, and the ten largest hold more than 3%. The specimen was peripheral blood, collected 28 days after the second AZD1222 dose. The receptors were sampled from an adult who received the AZD1222 COVID-19 vaccine. Both conserved end residues are part of each CDR3. The D gene is left open where the match is weak. The size entry is marked missing in some rows and otherwise reads once, few, many or a size class.

abundance: -; j_gene: TRBJ1-1; v_gene: TRBV19; d_gene: -; CDR3nt: TGTGCCACATCCTGGGGCGGGGGGAACACTGAAGCTTTCTTT; CDR3aa: CATSWGGGNTEAFF
abundance: -; j_gene: TRBJ1-1; v_gene: TRBV11-2; d_gene: -; CDR3nt: TGTGCCAGCAGCCTCCAACCAAACACTGAAGCTTTCTTT; CDR3aa: CASSLQPNTEAFF
abundance: -; j_gene: TRBJ2-2; v_gene: TRBV9; d_gene: -; CDR3nt: TGTGCCAGCAGCGGTAGGTCTGGGGGTGGAAACACCGGGGAGCTGTTTTTT; CDR3aa: CASSGRSGGGNTGELFF
abundance: -; j_gene: TRBJ1-2; v_gene: TRBV7-8; d_gene: -; CDR3nt: TGTGCCAGCAGCCCAGGGCAAGCTAACTATGGCTACACCTTC; CDR3aa: CASSPGQANYGYTF
abundance: -; j_gene: TRBJ2-7; v_gene: TRBV27; d_gene: -; CDR3nt: TGTGCCAGCAGTCCAACGAGGACGTCCTACGAGCAGTACTTC; CDR3aa: CASSPTRTSYEQYF
abundance: -; j_gene: TRBJ1-4; v_gene: TRBV14; d_gene: -; CDR3nt: TGTGCCAGCAGCCAAGATACGGGCAGCGAAAGGAGACTGTTTTTT; CDR3aa: CASSQDTGSERRLFF
abundance: -; j_gene: TRBJ2-7; v_gene: TRBV6-5; d_gene: TRBD2; CDR3nt: TGTGCCAGCAGAGGGACTAGCAAGGGCTACGAGCAGTACTTC; CDR3aa: CASRGTSKGYEQYF
abundance: -; j_gene: TRBJ1-2; v_gene: TRBV6-5; d_gene: -; CDR3nt: TGTGCCAGCCGCTCGGCAGGCGGAAACTATGGCTACACCTTC; CDR3aa: CASRSAGGNYGYTF
abundance: -; j_gene: TRBJ1-4; v_gene: TRBV5-1; d_gene: -; CDR3nt: TGCGCCAGCAGCGCCTCAGGCACTAGGGGTGAAAAACTGTTTTTT; CDR3aa: CASSASGTRGEKLFF
abundance: once; j_gene: TRBJ2-3; v_gene: TRBV28; d_gene: TRBD2; CDR3nt: TGTGCCAGCACTCGGCTAGCGGGCAACACAGATACGCAGTATTTT; CDR3aa: CASTRLAGNTDTQYF
abundance: few; j_gene: TRBJ2-7; v_gene: TRBV6-2/TRBV6-3; d_gene: TRBD1; CDR3nt: TGTGCCAGCAGTACGCCTACAGGGGCCTACGAGCAGTACTTC; CDR3aa: CASSTPTGAYEQYF
abundance: -; j_gene: TRBJ2-1; v_gene: TRBV5-1; d_gene: TRBD2; CDR3nt: TGCGCCAGCAGCTTGGCCCCGATCAAACTTCTAGCGGGAGGGCCTATCCCCTACAATGAGCAGTTCTTC; CDR3aa: CASSLAPIKLLAGGPIPYNEQFF
abundance: -; j_gene: TRBJ1-2; v_gene: TRBV7-2; d_gene: -; CDR3nt: TGTGCCAGCAGCTTGGCCGGGACCTATGGCTACACCTTC; CDR3aa: CASSLAGTYGYTF
abundance: -; j_gene: TRBJ2-5; v_gene: TRBV7-6; d_gene: TRBD2; CDR3nt: TGTGCCAGCAGCCTCGGGACTAGCGGAGGAGAGACCCAGTACTTC; CDR3aa: CASSLGTSGGETQYF
abundance: few; j_gene: TRBJ1-6; v_gene: TRBV28; d_gene: TRBD1; CDR3nt: TGTGCCAGCACCCCAGGGGGGGGCTTGGGGTCACCCCTCCACTTT; CDR3aa: CASTPGGGLGSPLHF
abundance: -; j_gene: TRBJ2-2; v_gene: TRBV28; d_gene: -; CDR3nt: TGTGCCAGCAGTTTCCCGGCCGGGGAGCTGTTTTTT; CDR3aa: CASSFPAGELFF
abundance: -; j_gene: TRBJ2-3; v_gene: TRBV21-1; d_gene: -; CDR3nt: TGTGCCAGCAGCAAAGAGGCGCGGGAGGGCCCTAATAGCACAGATACGCAGTATTTT; CDR3aa: CASSKEAREGPNSTDTQYF
abundance: -; j_gene: TRBJ2-7; v_gene: TRBV21-1; d_gene: -; CDR3nt: TGTGCCAGCAGTGGGACTAGCGGGAGGAACGAGCAGTACTTC; CDR3aa: CASSGTSGRNEQYF
abundance: -; j_gene: TRBJ1-1; v_gene: TRBV4-2; d_gene: -; CDR3nt: TGTGCCAGCAGCCAAGAATACTCATCTATGAACACTGAAGCTTTCTTT; CDR3aa: CASSQEYSSMNTEAFF
abundance: -; j_gene: TRBJ2-1; v_gene: TRBV24-1; d_gene: -; CDR3nt: TGTGCCACCAGTGATTTGCCCGGGACATCAAACAATGAGCAGTTCTTC; CDR3aa: CATSDLPGTSNNEQFF
abundance: -; j_gene: TRBJ2-2; v_gene: TRBV28; d_gene: -; CDR3nt: TGTGCCAGCAGTTTGAGCAGGGGTCTAACCGGGGAGCTGTTTTTT; CDR3aa: CASSLSRGLTGELFF
abundance: -; j_gene: TRBJ2-5; v_gene: TRBV20-1; d_gene: -; CDR3nt: TGCAGTGCTAGTGAAGGGGACGAGACCCAGTACTTC; CDR3aa: CSASEGDETQYF
abundance: -; j_gene: TRBJ2-1; v_gene: TRBV2; d_gene: -; CDR3nt: TGTGCCAGCAGACTCCAGGGGGGCAGAGACAATGAGCAGTTCTTC; CDR3aa: CASRLQGGRDNEQFF
abundance: -; j_gene: TRBJ2-1; v_gene: TRBV7-9; d_gene: TRBD1; CDR3nt: TGTGCCAGCAGCTTAGGGCCGGACAGGGCCGATGAGCAGTTCTTC; CDR3aa: CASSLGPDRADEQFF
abundance: -; j_gene: TRBJ1-1; v_gene: TRBV28; d_gene: TRBD1; CDR3nt: TGTGCCAACCAACAGGGGTCGAACACTGAAGCTTTCTTT; CDR3aa: CANQQGSNTEAFF
abundance: -; j_gene: TRBJ2-1; v_gene: TRBV3-1/TRBV3-2; d_gene: -; CDR3nt: TGTGCCAGCAGCCCCTACACTGGCAATGAGCAGTTCTTC; CDR3aa: CASSPYTGNEQFF
abundance: -; j_gene: TRBJ2-4; v_gene: TRBV6-2/TRBV6-3; d_gene: TRBD1; CDR3nt: TGTGCCAGCAGCCACGGACAGGGGGCAGGTTACGCCAAAAACATTCAGTACTTC; CDR3aa: CASSHGQGAGYAKNIQYF
abundance: -; j_gene: TRBJ2-7; v_gene: TRBV5-1; d_gene: TRBD1; CDR3nt: TGCGCCAGCAGCTTCACCGGGACAGGGGGCTCGGAGCAGTACTTC; CDR3aa: CASSFTGTGGSEQYF
abundance: -; j_gene: TRBJ1-1; v_gene: TRBV25-1; d_gene: -; CDR3nt: TGTGCCAGCAGAGGACAGAGCACTGAAGCTTTCTTT; CDR3aa: CASRGQSTEAFF
abundance: -; j_gene: TRBJ2-2; v_gene: TRBV6-1; d_gene: TRBD1; CDR3nt: TGTGCCAGCAGTGCCTTTTCGGGACAGGGGCAGAGGCGCGGGGAGCTGTTTTTT; CDR3aa: CASSAFSGQGQRRGELFF
abundance: -; j_gene: TRBJ2-5; v_gene: TRBV6-2/TRBV6-3; d_gene: TRBD1; CDR3nt: TGTGCCAGCAGTTACGGGACAGGGGTTTTGGAGACCCAGTACTTC; CDR3aa: CASSYGTGVLETQYF